The rows below give T cell receptor beta chains drawn from one sample of a study of T cells after yellow fever vaccination. TCRdb re-called the 5' RACE reads with MiXCR, one entry per CDR3 protein. The repertoire holds 350,000 to 450,000 distinct CDR3 sequences, with over 15% as singletons. Sequenced material: PBMCs, taken before the yellow fever booster vaccination. The source of these receptors is a man aged 18 to 30 who received the YFV17D yellow fever vaccine. Each CDR3 is given with its conserved first and last residue. The D gene is left open where the match is weak. Part of the rows lack a size; the others show once, few, many or a class for expanded clones.

clone_size: -; v_call: TRBV27; d_call: TRBD2; j_call: TRBJ2-3; cdr3_aa: CASSRSRGGTSTDTQYF; cdr3_nt: TGTGCCAGCAGTCGCTCGCGGGGGGGAACTAGCACAGATACGCAGTATTTT
clone_size: -; v_call: TRBV20-1; d_call: -; j_call: TRBJ1-5; cdr3_aa: CSARNTNQQPQHF; cdr3_nt: TGCAGTGCTAGAAACACCAACCAACAGCCCCAGCATTTT
clone_size: -; v_call: TRBV29-1; d_call: -; j_call: TRBJ1-1; cdr3_aa: CSVGVGGMNTEAFF; cdr3_nt: TGCAGCGTTGGAGTGGGGGGCATGAACACTGAAGCTTTCTTT
clone_size: -; v_call: TRBV4-3; d_call: -; j_call: TRBJ2-3; cdr3_aa: CASSQGALRLTDTQYF; cdr3_nt: TGCGCCAGCAGCCAAGGGGCTCTCCGGCTCACAGATACGCAGTATTTT
clone_size: -; v_call: TRBV24-1; d_call: -; j_call: TRBJ2-6; cdr3_aa: CATSDGAPWANVLTF; cdr3_nt: TGTGCCACCAGTGACGGCGCGCCCTGGGCCAACGTCCTGACTTTC
clone_size: few; v_call: TRBV20-1; d_call: TRBD1; j_call: TRBJ1-1; cdr3_aa: CSAPGQGGTEAFF; cdr3_nt: TGCAGTGCGCCCGGACAGGGGGGCACTGAAGCTTTCTTT
clone_size: few; v_call: TRBV7-2; d_call: -; j_call: TRBJ1-1; cdr3_aa: CASSSYLGPEAFF; cdr3_nt: TGTGCCAGCAGCTCGTATCTTGGGCCTGAAGCTTTCTTT
clone_size: few; v_call: TRBV14; d_call: -; j_call: TRBJ2-1; cdr3_aa: CASSWDPAGEQFF; cdr3_nt: TGTGCCAGCAGCTGGGACCCCGCCGGAGAGCAGTTCTTC
clone_size: -; v_call: TRBV24-1; d_call: -; j_call: TRBJ1-5; cdr3_aa: CATSDSGGGRNQPQHF; cdr3_nt: TGTGCCACCAGTGATTCTGGGGGGGGACGGAATCAGCCCCAGCATTTT
clone_size: -; v_call: TRBV7-3; d_call: -; j_call: TRBJ2-3; cdr3_aa: CASSLYSGDTQYF; cdr3_nt: TGTGCCAGCAGCTTATATTCCGGAGATACGCAGTATTTT
clone_size: -; v_call: TRBV7-6; d_call: TRBD2; j_call: TRBJ2-3; cdr3_aa: CASSKGLAGEGDTQYF; cdr3_nt: TGTGCCAGCAGCAAGGGACTAGCGGGGGAAGGAGATACGCAGTATTTT
clone_size: -; v_call: TRBV15; d_call: TRBD1; j_call: TRBJ2-1; cdr3_aa: CATSRGQGSSYNEQFF; cdr3_nt: TGTGCCACCAGCAGAGGACAGGGGAGCTCCTACAATGAGCAGTTCTTC
clone_size: few; v_call: TRBV25-1; d_call: TRBD1; j_call: TRBJ1-2; cdr3_aa: CASSHPGTGANYGYTF; cdr3_nt: TGTGCCAGCAGTCACCCCGGGACAGGGGCCAACTATGGCTACACCTTC
clone_size: few; v_call: TRBV6-5; d_call: TRBD1; j_call: TRBJ1-1; cdr3_aa: CASRYGSGTVNTEAFF; cdr3_nt: TGTGCCAGCCGTTACGGGTCTGGGACAGTGAACACTGAAGCTTTCTTT
clone_size: few; v_call: TRBV2; d_call: TRBD2; j_call: TRBJ2-7; cdr3_aa: CASSDGTGRDADEQYF; cdr3_nt: TGTGCCAGCAGTGATGGAACGGGGAGGGATGCCGACGAGCAGTACTTC
clone_size: few; v_call: TRBV12-3/TRBV12-4; d_call: TRBD1; j_call: TRBJ2-7; cdr3_aa: CARGWTGHDHEQYF; cdr3_nt: TGTGCCCGGGGGTGGACAGGGCATGACCACGAGCAGTACTTC
clone_size: -; v_call: TRBV6-5; d_call: -; j_call: TRBJ2-1; cdr3_aa: CASSYSWEGGFEQFF; cdr3_nt: TGTGCCAGCAGTTACTCATGGGAGGGGGGATTTGAGCAGTTCTTC
clone_size: -; v_call: TRBV2; d_call: TRBD1; j_call: TRBJ1-4; cdr3_aa: CASRPGTGGGNEKLFF; cdr3_nt: TGTGCCAGCAGACCCGGGACAGGGGGAGGGAATGAAAAACTGTTTTTT
clone_size: -; v_call: TRBV10-3; d_call: TRBD1; j_call: TRBJ2-7; cdr3_aa: CAIGEQGAGYEQYF; cdr3_nt: TGTGCCATCGGGGAACAGGGGGCAGGGTACGAGCAGTACTTC
clone_size: few; v_call: TRBV9; d_call: -; j_call: TRBJ2-3; cdr3_aa: CASSPRVPADTQYF; cdr3_nt: TGTGCCAGCAGTCCCCGGGTTCCTGCAGATACGCAGTATTTT
clone_size: few; v_call: TRBV15; d_call: -; j_call: TRBJ1-4; cdr3_aa: CATSRDWTVSTNEKLFF; cdr3_nt: TGTGCCACCAGCAGAGATTGGACAGTTTCAACTAATGAAAAACTGTTTTTT
clone_size: few; v_call: TRBV3-1; d_call: -; j_call: TRBJ2-1; cdr3_aa: CASSLVEGEQFF; cdr3_nt: TGTGCCAGCAGCCTCGTTGAGGGAGAGCAGTTCTTC
clone_size: -; v_call: TRBV6-2/TRBV6-3; d_call: -; j_call: TRBJ1-2; cdr3_aa: CATDNPGYTSYGYTF; cdr3_nt: TGTGCCACCGATAACCCGGGCTACACCTCCTATGGCTACACCTTC
clone_size: few; v_call: TRBV2; d_call: -; j_call: TRBJ2-2; cdr3_aa: CASSEMGSGSGELFF; cdr3_nt: TGTGCCAGCAGTGAAATGGGGAGTGGGTCCGGGGAGCTGTTTTTT
clone_size: -; v_call: TRBV9; d_call: -; j_call: TRBJ2-6; cdr3_aa: CASSVAPGRIFSGANVLTF; cdr3_nt: TGTGCCAGCAGCGTAGCCCCGGGGCGGATATTCTCTGGGGCCAACGTCCTGACTTTC
clone_size: -; v_call: TRBV6-2/TRBV6-3; d_call: -; j_call: TRBJ2-4; cdr3_aa: CASRVKFRSTDEAKNIQYF; cdr3_nt: TGTGCCAGCAGAGTTAAATTCAGGTCGACAGATGAAGCCAAAAACATTCAGTACTTC
clone_size: once; v_call: TRBV19; d_call: TRBD2; j_call: TRBJ2-1; cdr3_aa: CATASGGALYNEQFF; cdr3_nt: TGTGCCACCGCTAGCGGGGGGGCCCTCTACAATGAGCAGTTCTTC
clone_size: few; v_call: TRBV6-5; d_call: -; j_call: TRBJ2-3; cdr3_aa: CASSYSGRYTDTQYF; cdr3_nt: TGTGCCAGCAGTTACTCGGGGCGGTACACAGATACGCAGTATTTT
clone_size: -; v_call: TRBV6-5; d_call: -; j_call: TRBJ2-5; cdr3_aa: CASSPSGTLQETQYF; cdr3_nt: TGTGCCAGCAGTCCTAGTGGGACACTCCAAGAGACCCAGTACTTC
clone_size: -; v_call: TRBV9; d_call: -; j_call: TRBJ2-1; cdr3_aa: CASSAWAGKYNEQFF; cdr3_nt: TGTGCCAGCAGCGCCTGGGCAGGTAAATACAATGAGCAGTTCTTC
clone_size: -; v_call: TRBV20-1; d_call: TRBD2; j_call: TRBJ2-3; cdr3_aa: CSATGLAGGLASTDTQYF; cdr3_nt: TGCAGTGCTACTGGACTAGCGGGAGGGTTAGCTAGCACAGATACGCAGTATTTT
clone_size: -; v_call: TRBV7-8; d_call: -; j_call: TRBJ2-7; cdr3_aa: CASRARQTDSYEQYF; cdr3_nt: TGTGCCAGCAGGGCCCGCCAGACCGACTCCTACGAGCAGTACTTC
clone_size: -; v_call: TRBV24-1; d_call: TRBD1; j_call: TRBJ1-4; cdr3_aa: CATRGEGQLRRGNEKLFF; cdr3_nt: TGTGCCACCCGTGGGGAGGGACAGCTACGACGGGGGAATGAAAAACTGTTTTTT
clone_size: -; v_call: TRBV20-1; d_call: TRBD1; j_call: TRBJ2-7; cdr3_aa: CSARWDRGTYEQYF; cdr3_nt: TGCAGTGCTAGATGGGACAGGGGTACATACGAGCAGTACTTC
clone_size: -; v_call: TRBV5-1; d_call: -; j_call: TRBJ2-7; cdr3_aa: CASRPLSQSSYEQYF; cdr3_nt: TGCGCCAGCAGGCCGCTATCCCAAAGCTCCTACGAGCAGTACTTC
clone_size: few; v_call: TRBV27; d_call: -; j_call: TRBJ2-7; cdr3_aa: CASSHGGAYEQYF; cdr3_nt: TGTGCCAGCAGCCATGGCGGGGCCTACGAGCAGTACTTC
clone_size: many; v_call: TRBV7-8; d_call: -; j_call: TRBJ2-5; cdr3_aa: CASSYRDETQYF; cdr3_nt: TGTGCCAGCAGCTACAGGGACGAGACCCAGTACTTC